The 32 T cell receptor beta chains below all came from one sample that was sequenced in a study of coeliac disease. Antigens of these TCRs are unknown. Sequencing was performed with immunoSEQ multiplex PCR; in TCRdb, only in-frame clones are kept and a portion is missing. Among more than 3,500 clones, roughly 60% were seen once, and the ten largest hold approximately 9%. Findings of the study overall: Control samples showed higher TRB and TRG clonality than intraepithelial and lamina propria samples in active celiac disease.

Sample: intraepithelial lymphocytes from the gut. These receptors were collected from a man between 70 and 80 years old with active celiac disease.

This clone has a single count. The chain links TRBV7-6 to TRBJ2-6; the D gene is possibly TRBD2 (6 bases). V dropped 5 bases and J dropped 1 base, with 9 bases sitting between them. CDR3 size: 15 residues. Germline loops: CDR1 SGHVS, CDR2 FNYEAQ. This CDR3 is CASSPGGSGANVLTF. The CDR3 region has the DNA TGTGCCAGCAGCCCCGGGGGATCTGGGGCCAACGTCCTGACTTTC.

V is TRBV27 and J is TRBJ1-4; D perhaps matches TRBD1 (5 bases). This CDR3 is 15 amino acids long. Germline V gives CDR1 MNHEY, CDR2 SMNVEV (reference sequence). The V end was cut by 3 bases, the J end by 7 bases, with 15 bases between. The CDR3 is CASSFSRAVGEKLFF. The CDR3 bases are TGTGCCAGCAGTTTCTCCAGGGCCGTCGGTGAAAAACTGTTTTTT.

This chain links TRBV29-1 with TRBJ1-3, with a weak D call TRBD1 (5 bases). This CDR3 contains 15 residues. Per the germline V gene, CDR1 is SQVTM and CDR2 is ANQGSEA. Trimming stripped 1 base from V and 1 base from J, with 11 bases between. CDR3 in amino acids: CSVEVPAGSGNTIYF. CDR3 DNA sequence: TGCAGCGTTGAAGTCCCGGCAGGGTCTGGAAACACCATATATTTT.

The rearrangement joins TRBV19 to TRBJ2-4, with 7 nucleotides matching TRBD1. The CDR3 extends over 14 amino acids. The germline V gene encodes CDR1 LNHDA and CDR2 SQIVND (reference sequence). The V and J ends lost 6 bases and 10 bases, in that order; junction bases with no gene match: 12. In nucleotides, the CDR3 is TGTGCCAGTAGCACCTCGACAGGGCCGCGAATTCAGTACTTC. As protein: CASSTSTGPRIQYF.

This clone is a singleton in its sample. This sequence joins TRBV27 and TRBJ1-5; possible D gene TRBD1, 5 bases. The V gene's germline CDR1 is MNHEY and CDR2 SMNVEV (reference sequence). V gave up 0 bases and J gave up 5 bases, with 11 bases separating them. The CDR3 extends over 15 amino acids. The DNA of the CDR3 is TGTGCCAGCAGTTTATCAGGGGTCGGCCATCAGCCCCAGCATTTT. Protein product: CASSLSGVGHQPQHF.

This clone was seen more than once but under ten times. The genes are TRBV28 and TRBJ2-7, with D possibly TRBD1 on 6 matching bases. CDR1 is MDHEN, CDR2 SYDVKM, per germline. The CDR3 contains 14 residues. V was trimmed by 7 bases and J by 3 bases, leaving 16 bases between them. CDR3 DNA: TGTGCCAGCACCGCAGGGGTTAGGGTCTACGAGCAGTACTTC. Translating gives CASTAGVRVYEQYF. Together with reference TRBV28 and TRBJ2-7, the CDR3 gives the full variable domain: DVKVTQSSRYLVKRTGEKVFLECVQDMDHENMFWYRQDPGLGLRLIYFSYDVKMKEKGDIPEGYSVSREKKERFSLILESASTNQTSMYLCASTAGVRVYEQYFGPGTRLTVT.

This clone was picked up one time. This chain connects TRBV2 to TRBJ2-1; D ambiguous. The V end lost 3 bases, the J end lost 8 bases, and 14 bases lay between the germline ends. CDR3 length: 14 residues. Germline V lookup: CDR1 SNHLY, CDR2 FYNNEI. The CDR3 sequence is CASSDQATVDEQFF. CDR3 coding DNA: TGTGCCAGCAGTGATCAAGCGACGGTCGATGAGCAGTTCTTC.

This clone has a handful of counts. The chain employs TRBV6-5 and TRBJ2-3, with 8 bases identical to TRBD2. The ends lost 6 bases at V and 2 bases at J; junction bases unmatched: 7. Germline V gene sequence: CDR1 MNHEY, CDR2 SVGAGI. CDR3 length: 15 residues. CDR3 nucleotides: TGTGCCAGCAGCCACGGGGGGGGAGACACAGATACGCAGTATTTT. It yields the protein CASSHGGGDTDTQYF.

V and J are TRBV18 and TRBJ2-5; the match to TRBD2 covers 8 bases. The V gene's germline CDR1 is KGHSH and CDR2 LQKENI. This CDR3 has 14 amino acids. With 6 bases clipped from V and 0 bases from J, the junction kept 3 bases outside the gene matches. CDR3 sequence reads: CASSPRGDQETQYF. In nucleotides, the CDR3 is TGTGCCAGCTCGCCGCGGGGGGACCAAGAGACCCAGTACTTC.

The J gene is TRBJ1-4, the V gene TRBV10-2, with TRBD1 matching over 7 bases. Germline loops: CDR1 WSHSY, CDR2 SAAADI. This CDR3 contains 13 residues. V shed 10 bases, J shed 11 bases, and the junction held 13 bases outside the gene matches. The CDR3 DNA reads TGCGCCACCCAAGACAGGGTATTAGAGAAACTGTTTTTT. Its translation: CATQDRVLEKLFF.

The chain is built from TRBV28 and TRBJ2-5; a weak D match, TRBD1 (6 bases). The V end was cut by 5 bases, the J end by 5 bases, with 21 bases between. The CDR3 totals 16 residues. In germline, CDR1 is MDHEN, CDR2 SYDVKM. CDR3 sequence reads: CASSLGAFKVGETQYF. As DNA, the CDR3 is TGTGCCAGCAGTCTGGGGGCCTTCAAAGTTGGGGAGACCCAGTACTTC.

V usage is TRBV6-5 and J usage is TRBJ2-2, with D perhaps matching TRBD2 (6 bases). The CDR3 length is 16 residues. Per germline, CDR1 MNHEY and CDR2 SVGAGI. Trimming took 4 bases from V and 2 from J, leaving 14 bases between them. In DNA, the CDR3 is TGTGCCAGCAGTTTTGCGGCAGGACTAAACACCGGGGAGCTGTTTTTT. As protein: CASSFAAGLNTGELFF.

This chain uses TRBV21-1 with TRBJ2-2; TRBD1, the table's D call, was not compared with the DNA. TRBV21-1 is a listed pseudogene. There are 13 residues in the CDR3. CDR3 nucleotide sequence: TGTGCCAGATGGACAGAAAACACCGGGGAGCTGTTTTTT. This codes for CARWTENTGELFF.

The sample holds one count of this clone. The chain links TRBV9 to TRBJ2-2, with D tentatively TRBD2 (6 bases). CDR1 is SGDLS and CDR2 is YYNGEE in the germline V gene. The CDR3 has 15 amino acids. Trimming took off 2 bases at V and 4 bases at J, with 12 bases between the two ends. The CDR3 loop reads CASSVRSGFTGELFF. CDR3 DNA sequence: TGTGCCAGCAGCGTCCGTAGCGGTTTCACCGGGGAGCTGTTTTTT.

This clone has just a few counts. The J gene is TRBJ1-2, the V gene TRBV6-6; possibly TRBD1 for D (5 bases). CDR3 length equals 14 residues. Trimming left V 6 bases short and J 4 bases short, with 15 bases between. The germline V gene encodes CDR1 MNHNY and CDR2 SVGAGI (reference sequence). The CDR3 nucleotides read TGTGCCAGCAGCCAAGCAGGGAAAGGCTATGGCTACACCTTC. It translates to CASSQAGKGYGYTF.

This clone has only one observation. This chain links TRBV5-1 with TRBJ2-6, with 10 nucleotides matching TRBD1. With V trimmed by 6 bases and J by 0 bases, 9 bases remained unmatched. Germline V gene lookup returns CDR1 SGHRS and CDR2 YFSETQ. The CDR3 runs 18 residues. The CDR3 bases are TGCGCCAGCATTTCCACGGGACAGGGGCCCTCTGGGGCCAACGTCCTGACTTTC. Translation gives CASISTGQGPSGANVLTF.

In the case of this clone: A much larger clone is a single base away; this may be a read error. The chain uses TRBV2 and TRBJ2-5; the match to TRBD2 covers 8 bases. The V gene's germline CDR1 is SNHLY and CDR2 FYNNEI. This CDR3 has 18 residues. V was pared by 2 bases and J by 4 bases, with 15 bases of the junction left unmatched. The CDR3 bases are TGTGCCAGCAGTGAAAACGATCCGGGGGGGCTGGGGGGAGAGACCCAGTACTTC. Translating it yields CASSENDPGGLGGETQYF.

The sample holds a few counts of this clone. The V and J genes are TRBV7-2 and TRBJ1-4, with 9 bases fitting TRBD1. The J segment lost 11 bases and the V segment lost 5 bases, leaving 3 bases of the junction unmatched. This CDR3 is built from 12 residues. Germline V CDR1 and CDR2: SGHTA, FQGNSA. CDR3 sequence (DNA): TGTGCCAGCAGCCAAGGGACAGGGAAACTGTTTTTT. It yields the protein CASSQGTGKLFF.

The chain is built from TRBV7-8 and TRBJ2-5, with TRBD2 as a possible D gene (5 bases). Trimming shortened V by 1 base and J by 5 bases, and 23 bases separated the two germline ends. The CDR3 is made up of 18 amino acids. CDR1 and CDR2 from the germline V gene are SGHVS and FQNEAQ. CDR3 protein: CASSLGGWQSSARETQYF. DNA for the CDR3: TGTGCCAGCAGCTTAGGAGGGTGGCAGTCGTCTGCAAGGGAGACCCAGTACTTC.

The J gene is TRBJ2-7, the V gene TRBV28; D is possibly TRBD1 (6 bases). V was trimmed by 2 bases and J by 5 bases, leaving 16 bases between them. CDR1 and CDR2 (germline): MDHEN, SYDVKM. The CDR3 is made up of 15 amino acids. The CDR3 DNA sequence: TGTGCCAGCAGTTTACCCGGGACACTGGCCCACGAGCAGTACTTC. Encoded protein: CASSLPGTLAHEQYF.

The chain has TRBV4-3 and TRBJ2-5; 7 positions match TRBD1. Looked up from germline, CDR1 is LGHNA and CDR2 is YSLEER. Trimming cost V 0 bases and J 3 bases; bases outside gene matches: 13. The CDR3 consists of 18 residues. CDR3: CASSQERDSHPGKETQYF. The CDR3 region has the DNA TGCGCCAGCAGCCAAGAAAGGGACAGCCACCCTGGGAAAGAGACCCAGTACTTC.

This chain links TRBV5-8 with TRBJ2-3; a weak D match, TRBD2 (5 bases). The CDR3 contains 15 residues. Germline V gene lookup returns CDR1 SGHTS and CDR2 YDEGEE. V dropped 2 bases and J dropped 3 bases, with 13 bases sitting between them. In nucleotides, the CDR3 is TGTGCCAGCAGCTTTGTCTCCACGGGGACAGATACGCAGTATTTT. Translated, it gives CASSFVSTGTDTQYF.

This clone is termed large. The chain employs TRBV19 and TRBJ1-1, with a possible D match to TRBD1 (6 bases). Trimming pared 7 bases from V and 1 base from J, leaving 19 bases between. Germline V CDR1 and CDR2: LNHDA, SQIVND (reference sequence). The CDR3 consists of 16 residues. CDR3 in amino acids: CASTERGLRANTEAFF. CDR3 DNA sequence: TGTGCCAGTACCGAAAGGGGGTTGCGGGCGAACACTGAAGCTTTCTTT.

The chain carries TRBV30 and TRBJ2-7, with TRBD2 matching over 9 bases. After removal of 3 bases from V and 4 bases from J, the junction contained 10 bases not matched to a gene. This CDR3 has 15 amino acids. In germline, CDR1 is GTSNPN, CDR2 SVGIG (reference sequence). The CDR3 DNA is TGTGCCTGGAGGGATCCGGGACTAGCAATTTACGAGCAGTACTTC. Protein: CAWRDPGLAIYEQYF.

This clone has a handful of counts. The chain has TRBV4-1 and TRBJ2-1, with TRBD1 matching 9 bases. The CDR3 extends over 16 amino acids. From germline, CDR1 is MGHRA and CDR2 YSYEKL. V lost 3 bases, J lost 4 bases, and 7 bases stayed unmatched. The CDR3 here is CASSQNRGRAYNEQFF. The DNA of the CDR3 is TGCGCCAGCAGCCAGAACAGGGGGCGAGCATACAATGAGCAGTTCTTC.

The rearrangement links TRBV30 to TRBJ1-4; unclear D gene. The CDR3 has 12 residues. Germline CDR1 GTSNPN, CDR2 SVGIG (reference sequence). V was clipped by 4 bases and J by 2 bases, with 5 bases between them. The CDR3 region is CAWTGTNEKLFF. The CDR3 DNA is TGTGCCTGGACAGGTACTAATGAAAAACTGTTTTTT.

The V gene is TRBV7-2, the J gene TRBJ2-4, with D maybe TRBD1 (6 bases). CDR3 length equals 16 residues. V was pared by 2 bases and J by 0 bases, with 11 bases between. Germline values: CDR1 SGHTA, CDR2 FQGNSA. CDR3 region: CASSLFGTPAKNIQYF. In nucleotides, the CDR3 is TGTGCCAGCAGCTTATTTGGGACACCAGCCAAAAACATTCAGTACTTC.

The chain links TRBV23-1 to TRBJ1-4; the D is unclear. TRBV23-1 is an open reading frame, and its role is uncertain. Trimming cost V 10 bases and J 14 bases, with 8 bases left between them. The CDR3 has 8 residues. In DNA form, the CDR3 reads TGCGCCACAACGGGGCTGTTTTTT. As protein: CATTGLFF.

This clone came up a few times. This sequence joins TRBV6-1 and TRBJ2-3; TRBD1 might be the D (5 bases). CDR3 length: 18 residues. The germline gives CDR1 MNHNS, CDR2 SASEGT. Trimming stripped 2 bases from V and 0 bases from J, with 18 bases between. The CDR3: CASSETVFRVASTDTQYF. CDR3 in DNA: TGTGCCAGCAGTGAAACGGTGTTCAGGGTGGCGAGCACAGATACGCAGTATTTT.

V gene TRBV5-1 combines with J gene TRBJ2-7; 11 nucleotides match TRBD1. The V and J ends lost 9 bases and 6 bases, in that order; junction bases with no gene match: 8. Germline CDR1 SGHRS, CDR2 YFSETQ. There are 13 residues in the CDR3. The CDR3 sequence is CATKSGTGGEQYF. The CDR3 DNA is TGCGCCACCAAATCCGGGACAGGGGGCGAGCAGTACTTC.

The chain recombines TRBV29-1 with TRBJ1-4; D is ambiguous. Germline loops: CDR1 SQVTM, CDR2 ANQGSEA. CDR3 length equals 14 residues. Between the trimmed V and J ends, which lost 3 bases and 2 bases, there was a span of 10 bases. DNA of the CDR3: TGCAGCGTTGACCCTTCCGGGACTAATGAAAAACTGTTTTTT. As protein: CSVDPSGTNEKLFF.

The chain combines TRBV10-2 with TRBJ2-5, with D possibly TRBD1 on 8 matching bases. Germline CDR1 reads WSHSY; CDR2 reads SAAADI. Deletions cut 8 bases from V and 4 bases from J, with 20 bases between. This CDR3 has 15 residues. The CDR3 loop is CASGEQGGIGETQYF. The CDR3 bases are TGCGCCAGCGGGGAACAGGGGGGGATAGGAGAGACCCAGTACTTC.